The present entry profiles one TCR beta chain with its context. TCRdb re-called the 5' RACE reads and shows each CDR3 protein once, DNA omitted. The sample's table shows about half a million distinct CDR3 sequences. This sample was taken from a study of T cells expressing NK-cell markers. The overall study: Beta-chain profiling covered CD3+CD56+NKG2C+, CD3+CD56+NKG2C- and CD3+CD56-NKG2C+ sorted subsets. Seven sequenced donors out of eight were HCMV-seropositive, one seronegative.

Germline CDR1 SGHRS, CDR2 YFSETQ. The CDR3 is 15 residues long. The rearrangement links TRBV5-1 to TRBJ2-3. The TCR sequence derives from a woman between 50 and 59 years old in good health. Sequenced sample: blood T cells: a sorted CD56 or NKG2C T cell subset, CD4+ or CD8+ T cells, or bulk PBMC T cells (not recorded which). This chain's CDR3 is CASSQGGMGTDTQYF.